This is a list of T cell receptor beta chains from one sample in a study of shared clonotypes between healthy human individuals. Method: immunoSEQ multiplex PCR; TCRdb's copy keeps in-frame clones and lacks some. The repertoire has hundreds of thousands of clones, 70% to 75% of them found once; the top ten carry around 9.3%. The specimen sequenced was memory CD4+ T cells sorted from blood. The receptors shown here come from a man aged 25 to 45 in good health. CDR3s include the opening cysteine and the closing phenylalanine or tryptophan. Fields, in order: CDR3 length, V gene, J gene, D gene, CDR3 protein. A D gene is named only where the DNA matches it firmly.

14	TRBV28	TRBJ2-7	-	CASSFPGPLGEQYF
14	TRBV18	TRBJ2-1	-	CASSPKAGWALLFF
12	TRBV29-1	TRBJ2-7	-	CSVEGLSYEQYF
13	TRBV9	TRBJ1-5	-	CASSGGFNQPQHF
14	TRBV28	TRBJ2-1	TRBD2	CASTVAGGYNEQFF
16	TRBV5-5	TRBJ2-3	-	CASSFFSGTGTDTQYF
15	TRBV28	TRBJ2-7	-	CASSPPGTINYEQYF
13	TRBV28	TRBJ2-7	-	CASSSMYSYEQYF
15	TRBV7-8	TRBJ2-5	-	CASSGSQGWVETQYF
15	TRBV15	TRBJ2-7	-	CATSRVTGNSYEQYF
16	TRBV11-2	TRBJ2-5	-	CASSFGQSAKGETQYF
15	TRBV18	TRBJ2-2	TRBD1	CASSDGTGDTGELFF
16	TRBV7-9	TRBJ2-1	TRBD2	CASSLRSSGSRNEQFF
12	TRBV6-1	TRBJ2-7	TRBD1	CASVWDRVKQYF
17	TRBV19	TRBJ1-1	TRBD1	CASRNNRGPSMNTEAFF
15	TRBV18	TRBJ1-1	TRBD1	CASSQGQGGRAEAFF
18	TRBV27	TRBJ2-6	-	CASSFSARGGSGANVLTF
12	TRBV11-3	TRBJ2-1	-	CASSHSSDEQFF
15	TRBV15	TRBJ2-3	-	CATSQAGIGVDTQYF
18	TRBV5-1	TRBJ2-7	-	CASSLRAPTQRQSYEQYF
15	TRBV2	TRBJ2-1	-	CASSPSGREGNEQFF
15	TRBV10-1	TRBJ2-5	-	CASSEGIGAQETQYF
17	TRBV11-2	TRBJ2-7	TRBD2	CASSLVVGLADSYEQYF
16	TRBV7-6	TRBJ2-2	TRBD1	CASSLRDRVDTGELFF
16	TRBV7-9	TRBJ2-1	TRBD2	CASSPRTSGRWGEQFF
19	TRBV4-3	TRBJ2-6	TRBD2	CASSQGTSGRGSGANVLTF
16	TRBV4-2	TRBJ2-1	-	CASSQRAGGIGNEQFF
16	TRBV11-2	TRBJ2-3	TRBD2	CASSLIALAGVDTQYF
15	TRBV9	TRBJ1-1	-	CASSAGTLGRTEAFF
13	TRBV30	TRBJ2-7	-	CAWSVAWGCEQYF
15	TRBV7-9	TRBJ2-3	-	CASSLRAASTDTQYF
15	TRBV19	TRBJ2-7	-	CASSLQNGGSYEQYF
15	TRBV7-2	TRBJ2-2	-	CASSLLSWDTGELFF
16	TRBV18	TRBJ1-1	TRBD1	CASSRDRGQKYTEAFF
17	TRBV19	TRBJ1-5	TRBD1	CASSLFTGGQGRQPQHF
15	TRBV5-1	TRBJ2-3	TRBD2	CASNPSGVSTDTQYF
15	TRBV27	TRBJ2-7	TRBD1	CASSLRGQGSYEQYF
16	TRBV15	TRBJ2-7	TRBD2	CATSSSRGLAGNEQYF
17	TRBV23-1	TRBJ2-7	-	CASSQVLRTPPYYEQYF
14	TRBV19	TRBJ2-2	-	CASSIRQTTGELFF
17	TRBV7-2	TRBJ2-6	-	CASSPMTGTSGANVLTF
16	TRBV10-3	TRBJ2-7	TRBD1	CAISETPGTGPYEQYF
14	TRBV5-1	TRBJ2-7	TRBD1	CASSPRDRGNEQYF
14	TRBV9	TRBJ1-1	-	CASSSQLGNTEAFF
13	TRBV7-2	TRBJ1-3	-	CASSTSSGNTIYF
17	TRBV30	TRBJ2-1	-	CAWVRNPGKMSYNEQFF
15	TRBV6-5	TRBJ1-1	-	CASSYSGQLNTEAFF
13	TRBV6-5	TRBJ2-1	TRBD2	CASSYSPEDGRIF
15	TRBV4-2	TRBJ2-7	TRBD2	CASSQDASGEYEQYF
15	TRBV5-8	TRBJ2-7	-	CASSSRGGQGYEQYF
17	TRBV7-6	TRBJ2-3	-	CASSLAPNTNPTDTQYF
15	TRBV27	TRBJ2-2	-	CASSRLRASTGELFF
15	TRBV28	TRBJ2-5	-	CASSLVPLRQETQYF
18	TRBV7-6	TRBJ2-2	TRBD2	CASSPQTGLAGYTGELFF
14	TRBV18	TRBJ2-5	-	CASSPPGIQETQYF
15	TRBV28	TRBJ2-2	TRBD1	CASKPGQGQTGELFF
14	TRBV10-3	TRBJ2-2	TRBD2	CAAGGRAGGGELFF
11	TRBV18	TRBJ2-4	-	CASSPAEVQYF